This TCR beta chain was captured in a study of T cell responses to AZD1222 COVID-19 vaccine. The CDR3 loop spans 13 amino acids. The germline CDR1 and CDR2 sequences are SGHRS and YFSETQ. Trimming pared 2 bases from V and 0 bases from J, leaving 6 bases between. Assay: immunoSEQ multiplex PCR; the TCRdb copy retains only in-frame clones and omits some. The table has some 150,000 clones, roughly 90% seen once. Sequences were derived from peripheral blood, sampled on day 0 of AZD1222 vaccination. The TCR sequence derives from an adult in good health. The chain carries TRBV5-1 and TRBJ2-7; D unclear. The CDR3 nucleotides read TGCGCCAGCAGCTTAGCAGCCTCCTACGAGCAGTACTTC. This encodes CASSLAASYEQYF.